These 20 T cell receptor beta chains originate from one sample sequenced in a study of blood T cell repertoires in COVID-19. Generated by immunoSEQ multiplex PCR, the TCRdb table keeps only in-frame clones and is missing some. The table has about 140,000 clones, around 90% seen once. The sample was peripheral blood. The receptors stem from a man between 60 and 75 years old with active or convalescent COVID-19.

Only one count was recorded for this clone. The chain links TRBV19 to TRBJ2-3, with TRBD2 as a possible D gene (6 bases). This CDR3 is built from 15 residues. V lost 7 bases, J lost 1 base, and 15 bases lay in between. Germline CDR1 LNHDA, CDR2 SQIVND (reference sequence). CDR3 amino acids: CASTPYGRGTDTQYF. The CDR3, as DNA: TGTGCCAGTACCCCCTACGGGAGAGGCACAGATACGCAGTATTTT.

The CDR3 DNA sequence: TGTGCCAGCAGCGTAGCCCTTCCAGGGCTTACACCTAACTATGGCTACACCTTC. It yields the protein CASSVALPGLTPNYGYTF. This chain connects TRBV9 to TRBJ1-2, with D tentatively TRBD1 (5 bases). This CDR3 contains 18 residues. V dropped 0 bases and J dropped 0 bases, with 18 bases sitting between them. Germline lookup yields CDR1 SGDLS and CDR2 YYNGEE.

This chain links TRBV15 with TRBJ2-7; the D gene is possibly TRBD1 (6 bases). V lost 0 bases, J lost 6 bases, and 6 bases lay in between. The CDR3 loop spans 12 amino acids. Germline V gives CDR1 LNHNV, CDR2 YYDKDF (reference sequence). Written as DNA, the CDR3 is TGTGCCACCAGCAGAGAAGGGGGCGAGCAGTACTTC. As protein: CATSREGGEQYF.

The rearrangement joins TRBV18 to TRBJ2-1; 7 nucleotides align to TRBD2. From germline, CDR1 is KGHSH and CDR2 LQKENI. Trimming at V came to 2 bases and at J to 4 bases, leaving 8 bases not matched to a gene. The CDR3 consists of 16 residues. CDR3 DNA: TGTGCCAGCTCACCAACCCTAGCGGAGATTTACAATGAGCAGTTCTTC. This encodes CASSPTLAEIYNEQFF.

The V and J genes are TRBV28 and TRBJ2-1, with TRBD2 matching over 10 bases. This CDR3 region has 17 residues. The J segment lost 8 bases and the V segment lost 2 bases, leaving 12 bases of the junction unmatched. Germline CDR1 MDHEN, CDR2 SYDVKM. The CDR3 region is CASSLGYQAGGPYEQFF. CDR3 DNA sequence: TGTGCCAGCAGTTTAGGGTACCAAGCGGGAGGGCCCTATGAGCAGTTCTTC.

As for this clone: At one of its ends the junction is not consistent with the germline gene, which may arise from a read error. This chain connects TRBV7-9 to TRBJ2-7; the match to TRBD1 covers 7 bases. The CDR3 spans 16 residues. Per the germline V gene, CDR1 is SEHNR and CDR2 is FQNEAQ (reference sequence). The CDR3 DNA reads as TGTGCCAGCAGCTTAGGAGGGGGACAGACCTCCAACGAGCAGTACTTC. Protein: CASSLGGGQTSNEQYF.

This chain links TRBV25-1 with TRBJ2-3, with 15 bases lining up with TRBD2. Germline loops: CDR1 MGHDK, CDR2 SYGVNS. V lost 3 bases to trimming and J lost 2 bases; unmatched junction nucleotides: 6. The CDR3 contains 18 residues. CDR3 sequence (DNA): TGTGCCAGCAGTGAGGGGACTAGCGGGAGGACAACCACAGATACGCAGTATTTT. Translated: CASSEGTSGRTTTDTQYF. Together with reference TRBV25-1 and TRBJ2-3, the CDR3 gives the full variable domain: EADIYQTPRYLVIGTGKKITLECSQTMGHDKMYWYQQDPGMELHLIHYSYGVNSTEKGDLSSESTVSRIRTEHFPLTLESARPSHTSQYLCASSEGTSGRTTTDTQYFGPGTRLTVL.

This chain uses TRBV9 with TRBJ1-1, with D hard to call. CDR3 length equals 15 residues. Per the germline V gene, CDR1 is SGDLS and CDR2 is YYNGEE. V was pared by 0 bases and J by 1 base, with 10 bases between. CDR3 nucleotide sequence: TGTGCCAGCAGCGTAGCTCAGGTTCAGAACACTGAAGCTTTCTTT. Encoded protein: CASSVAQVQNTEAFF. Full variable domain (outside the CDR3, taken from reference TRBV9 and TRBJ1-1): DSGVTQTPKHLITATGQRVTLRCSPRSGDLSVYWYQQSLDQGLQFLIQYYNGEERAKGNILERFSAQQFPDLHSELNLSSLELGDSALYFCASSVAQVQNTEAFFGQGTRLTVV.

The chain has TRBV4-1 and TRBJ1-5; D gene unclear. CDR3 size: 16 residues. V lost 4 bases, J lost 1 base, and 14 bases lay in between. Germline lookup yields CDR1 MGHRA and CDR2 YSYEKL. The CDR3 DNA follows: TGCGCCAGCAGCCCCTCGGGAGGGTTGAGCAATCAGCCCCAGCATTTT. Translation gives CASSPSGGLSNQPQHF.

V and J are TRBV5-1 and TRBJ1-2; D call uncertain. In germline, CDR1 is SGHRS, CDR2 YFSETQ. The CDR3 covers 13 residues. V lost 4 bases, J lost 2 bases, and 9 bases lay in between. CDR3 bases: TGCGCCAGCAGCCTAGACGGAAACTATGGCTACACCTTC. It codes for CASSLDGNYGYTF. The whole variable domain, remainder taken from reference TRBV5-1 and TRBJ1-2, is KAGVTQTPRYLIKTRGQQVTLSCSPISGHRSVSWYQQTPGQGLQFLFEYFSETQRNKGNFPGRFSGRQFSNSRSEMNVSTLELGDSALYLCASSLDGNYGYTFGSGTRLTVV.

For the CDR3, the DNA is TGTGCCAGCAGTTTAAGGGTAGCGCCGTACTCCTACGAGCAGTACTTC. Encoded protein: CASSLRVAPYSYEQYF. The rearrangement joins TRBV27 to TRBJ2-7, with a tentative D call TRBD2 (5 bases). Germline loops: CDR1 MNHEY, CDR2 SMNVEV (reference sequence). The CDR3 contains 16 residues. Trimming left V 2 bases short and J 0 bases short, with 14 bases between.

The chain couples TRBV29-1 to TRBJ1-3; 7 bases line up with TRBD1. V gave up 6 bases and J gave up 0 bases; unmatched junction bases: 5. Germline CDR1 and CDR2: SQVTM and ANQGSEA. The CDR3 is made up of 14 amino acids. DNA for the CDR3: TGCAGCGTCGCGACAGGGAACTCTGGAAACACCATATATTTT. It encodes CSVATGNSGNTIYF.

The chain links TRBV29-1 to TRBJ1-2, with 12 nucleotides matching TRBD1. J gave up 8 bases and V 7 bases, and 8 bases lay outside the gene matches. CDR3 length: 13 amino acids. Germline V gene lookup returns CDR1 SQVTM and CDR2 ANQGSEA. This chain's CDR3 is CSGAGTGGLGYTF. The CDR3 bases are TGCAGCGGCGCCGGGACAGGGGGCTTGGGCTACACCTTC. The whole variable domain, remainder taken from reference TRBV29-1 and TRBJ1-2, is SAVISQKPSRDICQRGTSLTIQCQVDSQVTMMFWYRQQPGQSLTLIATANQGSEATYESGFVIDKFPISRPNLTFSTLTVSNMSPEDSSIYLCSGAGTGGLGYTFGSGTRLTVV.

This chain connects TRBV28 to TRBJ1-6; 7 nucleotides line up with TRBD1. Germline V gene sequence: CDR1 MDHEN, CDR2 SYDVKM. This CDR3 comprises 15 residues. V trimming: 11 bases; J trimming: 7 bases; junction bases outside the gene matches: 14. The DNA for the CDR3 is TGTGCCTGCAAGGGATTGGGACAGCAGAATTCACCCCTCCACTTT. Its protein is CACKGLGQQNSPLHF.

The V gene is TRBV7-6, the J gene TRBJ2-2; TRBD1 might be the D (5 bases). V was clipped by 5 bases and J by 5 bases, with 15 bases between them. The CDR3 spans 15 residues. CDR1 and CDR2 (germline): SGHVS, FNYEAQ. DNA for the CDR3: TGTGCCAGCAGCGAAGGGGCGCTGAGGACCGGGGAGCTGTTTTTT. Its translation: CASSEGALRTGELFF.

The chain is built from TRBV25-1 and TRBJ2-3; possible D gene TRBD1, 6 bases. Germline V gene data show CDR1 as MGHDK and CDR2 as SYGVNS. V was shortened by 3 bases and J by 2 bases, with 12 bases between the two germline ends. The CDR3 spans 15 residues. Written as DNA, the CDR3 is TGTGCCAGCAGTGATAAGGGACATGTCACAGATACGCAGTATTTT. This sequence encodes CASSDKGHVTDTQYF.

The count of this clone is one. The chain employs TRBV21-1 and TRBJ2-7; TRBD2 is the table's D call and was not checked against the DNA. TRBV21-1 is deemed a pseudogene. This CDR3 has 15 amino acids. The chain's CDR3 is CASSKEGGMTYEQYF. CDR3 DNA: TGTGCCAGCAGCAAAGAGGGGGGGATGACCTACGAGCAGTACTTC.

This clone was detected only once. The rearrangement joins TRBV9 to TRBJ2-7, with D maybe TRBD1 (7 bases). CDR3 length equals 15 residues. Germline assignment: CDR1 SGDLS and CDR2 YYNGEE. V shed 3 bases and J shed 3 bases, with 16 bases lying between them. The CDR3 loop is CASSAQGDFHYEQYF. Here the CDR3 DNA reads TGTGCCAGCAGCGCCCAGGGGGACTTCCACTACGAGCAGTACTTC.

The chain couples TRBV6-4 to TRBJ1-2, with TRBD1 identical over 9 bases. The CDR3 is 15 residues long. V was pared by 0 bases and J by 4 bases, with 3 bases of the junction left unmatched. Germline loops: CDR1 MRHNA, CDR2 SNTAGT. CDR3 nucleotide sequence: TGTGCCAGCAGTGACTCGGGACAGGGCCGCTATGGCTACACCTTC. It translates to CASSDSGQGRYGYTF.

In nucleotides, the CDR3 is TGTGCCAGCAGCTGGGACGGGACAGCTAACTATGGCTACACCTTC. This codes for CASSWDGTANYGYTF. The chain combines TRBV5-5 with TRBJ1-2; 7 bases align to TRBD1. The CDR3 extends over 15 amino acids. Trimming at V came to 3 bases and at J to 0 bases, leaving 5 bases not matched to a gene. Germline-derived CDR1 and CDR2 are SGHKS and YYEKEE (reference sequence).